The clone carrying this T cell receptor (beta chain) was counted at least ten times. Its antigen is undetermined. These data belong to a study of T-cell reconstitution after alpha-beta-depleted transplantation in children. The study, taken as a whole, reports: Newly generated T cells supplied most T-cell counts and diversity one year post-transplant. The high TCRbeta diversity at day 60 in some patients came from surviving recipient T cells and thymic progenitors. Several hundred expanded graft clones reportedly supplied alpha-beta T cells about two months after transplant.

The V gene's germline CDR1 is MNHEY and CDR2 SVGAGI. The ends were cut back, 0 bases at V and 4 bases at J, with 3 bases in the middle. This CDR3 comprises 12 residues. The TCRbeta library incorporated unique molecular identifiers. TCRdb recomputed calls from the PCR reads with MiXCR, one row per CDR3 protein. The sample carries a few hundred thousand distinct CDR3 sequences, 13% recorded once. This chain uses TRBV6-5 with TRBJ2-5; D uncertain. The specimen was PBMCs, mostly from graft donor cells, collected 360 days after TCRalphabeta/CD19-depleted stem cell transplant. This clonotype was sampled from a male patient younger than 18 who had a stem cell transplant for acute myeloid leukemia, so the T cells may come from the graft donor. The CDR3 sequence is CASSYSGETQYF. The CDR3 DNA reads TGTGCCAGCAGTTACTCGGGAGAGACCCAGTACTTC.